This TCR beta chain originates from a study of T cell repertoires in cytomegalovirus infection. Study summary: Both a matching HLA type and CMV infection were indicated by public TCR beta signatures. Study-wide results and caveats: HLA-C-restricted CMV clonotypes gave the most frequent clonotype in two of eight donors. The cumulative frequency of public TCR beta families distinguished individuals who carried CMV together with the relevant HLA.

This clonotype was detected ten times or more. Its antigen is not known. TCRdb fed the reads into MiXCR, producing one record per CDR3 protein. The sample lists some 300,000 distinct CDR3 sequences; 17% were seen once. The junction had 12 bases not matched to a gene; V was cut back by 1 base and J by 5 bases. The CDR3 loop spans 17 amino acids. The germline V gene has CDR1 SGHVS and CDR2 FNYEAQ. The sequence was obtained from a human donor in good health (CMV status not recorded). Some clones in this sample may be carry-over from other donors' samples. The sequencing input was PBMCs. The rearrangement links TRBV7-6 to TRBJ2-5, with 8 bases aligning to TRBD2. The CDR3 DNA follows: TGTGCCAGCAGCTTAGTCCCCTCCGGGACTAGGGGGGAGACCCAGTACTTC. Residues: CASSLVPSGTRGETQYF. Together with reference TRBV7-6 and TRBJ2-5, the CDR3 gives the full variable domain: GAGVSQSPRYKVTKRGQDVALRCDPISGHVSLYWYRQALGQGPEFLTYFNYEAQQDKSGLPNDRFSAERPEGSISTLTIQRTEQRDSAMYRCASSLVPSGTRGETQYFGPGTRLLVL.